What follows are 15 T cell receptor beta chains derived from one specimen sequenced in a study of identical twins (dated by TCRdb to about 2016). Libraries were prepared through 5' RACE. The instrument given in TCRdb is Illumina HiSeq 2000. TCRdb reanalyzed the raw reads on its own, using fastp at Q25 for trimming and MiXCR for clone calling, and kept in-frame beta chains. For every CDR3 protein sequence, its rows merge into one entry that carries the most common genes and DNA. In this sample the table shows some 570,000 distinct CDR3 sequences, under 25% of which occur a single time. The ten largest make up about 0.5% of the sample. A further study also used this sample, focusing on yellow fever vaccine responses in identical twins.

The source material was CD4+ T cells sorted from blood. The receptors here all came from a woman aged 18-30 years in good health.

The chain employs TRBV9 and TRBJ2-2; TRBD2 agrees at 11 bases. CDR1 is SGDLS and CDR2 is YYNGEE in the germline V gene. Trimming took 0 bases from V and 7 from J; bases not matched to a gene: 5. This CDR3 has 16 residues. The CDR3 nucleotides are TGTGCCAGCAGCGTAGTGACTAGCGGGGCGATCGGGGAGCTGTTTTTT. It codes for CASSVVTSGAIGELFF.

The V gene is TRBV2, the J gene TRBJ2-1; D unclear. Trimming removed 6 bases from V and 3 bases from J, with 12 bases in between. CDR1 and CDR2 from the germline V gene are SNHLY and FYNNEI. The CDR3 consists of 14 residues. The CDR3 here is CASRWQARYNEQFF. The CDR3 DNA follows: TGTGCCAGCAGGTGGCAGGCCCGCTACAATGAGCAGTTCTTC.

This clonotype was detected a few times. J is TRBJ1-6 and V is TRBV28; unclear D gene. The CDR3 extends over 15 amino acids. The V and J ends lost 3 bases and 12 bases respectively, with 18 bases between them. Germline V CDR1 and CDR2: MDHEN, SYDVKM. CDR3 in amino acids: CASSFSVRGKGPLHF. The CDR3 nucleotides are TGTGCCAGCAGTTTTAGTGTTCGGGGAAAAGGACCCCTCCACTTT.

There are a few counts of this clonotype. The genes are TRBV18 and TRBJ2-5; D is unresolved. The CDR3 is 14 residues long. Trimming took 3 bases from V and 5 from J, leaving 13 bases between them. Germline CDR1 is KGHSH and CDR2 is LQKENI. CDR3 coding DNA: TGTGCCAGCTCACCCTCGCCCACGGTGGAGACCCAGTACTTC. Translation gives CASSPSPTVETQYF. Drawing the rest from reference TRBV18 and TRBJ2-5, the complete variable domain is NAGVMQNPRHLVRRRGQEARLRCSPMKGHSHVYWYRQLPEEGLKFMVYLQKENIIDESGMPKERFSAEFPKEGPSILRIQQVVRGDSAAYFCASSPSPTVETQYFGPGTRLLVL.

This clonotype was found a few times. The DNA of the CDR3 is TGTGCCAGCACCTTATCCGGGACACACAATCAGCCCCAGCATTTT. Encoded protein: CASTLSGTHNQPQHF. The chain combines TRBV12-3 or TRBV12-4 with TRBJ1-5, with D perhaps matching TRBD1 (6 bases). Trimming pared 7 bases from V and 3 bases from J, leaving 16 bases between. The CDR3 has 15 amino acids.

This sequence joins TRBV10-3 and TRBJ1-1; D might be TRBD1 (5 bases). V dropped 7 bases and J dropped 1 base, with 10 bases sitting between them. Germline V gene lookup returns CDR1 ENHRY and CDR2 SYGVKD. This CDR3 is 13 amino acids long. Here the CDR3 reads CAINGGGNTEAFF. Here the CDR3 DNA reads TGTGCCATCAACGGGGGAGGGAACACTGAAGCTTTCTTT.

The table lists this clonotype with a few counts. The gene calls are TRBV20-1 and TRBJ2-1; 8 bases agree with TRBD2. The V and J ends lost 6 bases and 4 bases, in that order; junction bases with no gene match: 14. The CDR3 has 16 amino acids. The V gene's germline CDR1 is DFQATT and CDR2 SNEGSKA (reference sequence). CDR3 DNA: TGCAGTGCCCGCCACCGGGTAACTAGCGGATACAATGAGCAGTTCTTC. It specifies CSARHRVTSGYNEQFF.

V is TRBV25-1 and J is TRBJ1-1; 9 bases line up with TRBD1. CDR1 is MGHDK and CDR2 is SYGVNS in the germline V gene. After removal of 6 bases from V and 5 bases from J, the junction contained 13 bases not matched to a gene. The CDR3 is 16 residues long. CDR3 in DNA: TGTGCCAGCAGGAGTTCCCCGGGACAGGGTGTGACTGAAGCTTTCTTT. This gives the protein CASRSSPGQGVTEAFF.

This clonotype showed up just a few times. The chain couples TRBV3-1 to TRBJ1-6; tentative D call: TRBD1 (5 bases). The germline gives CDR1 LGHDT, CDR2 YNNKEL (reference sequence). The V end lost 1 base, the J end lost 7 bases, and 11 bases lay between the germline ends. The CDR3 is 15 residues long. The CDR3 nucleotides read TGTGCCAGCAGCCAAGCGACCGGGGGAAATTCACCCCTCCACTTT. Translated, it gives CASSQATGGNSPLHF.

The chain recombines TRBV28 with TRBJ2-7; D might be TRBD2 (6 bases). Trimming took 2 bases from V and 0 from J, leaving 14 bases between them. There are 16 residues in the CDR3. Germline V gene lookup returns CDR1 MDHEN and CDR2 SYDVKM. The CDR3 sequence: CASSLGRAGSSYEQYF. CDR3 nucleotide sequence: TGTGCCAGCAGTTTAGGGCGCGCGGGAAGCTCCTACGAGCAGTACTTC.

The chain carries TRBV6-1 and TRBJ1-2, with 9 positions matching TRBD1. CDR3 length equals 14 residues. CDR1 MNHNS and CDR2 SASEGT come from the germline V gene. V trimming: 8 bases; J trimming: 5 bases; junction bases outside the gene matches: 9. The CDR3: CASLSGTGFYGYTF. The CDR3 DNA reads TGTGCCAGCCTATCCGGGACAGGGTTTTATGGCTACACCTTC.

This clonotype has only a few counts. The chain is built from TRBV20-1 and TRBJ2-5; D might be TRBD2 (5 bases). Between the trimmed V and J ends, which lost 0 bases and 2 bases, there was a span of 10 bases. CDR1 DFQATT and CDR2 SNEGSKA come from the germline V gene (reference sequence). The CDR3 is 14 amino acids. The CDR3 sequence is CSARDTREQETQYF. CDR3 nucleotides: TGCAGTGCTAGAGATACCCGGGAACAAGAGACCCAGTACTTC.

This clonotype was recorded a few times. The CDR3 nucleotides read TGTGCCAGCAGTTACGGCGGGACACGGTACCAAGAGACCCAGTACTTC. It translates to CASSYGGTRYQETQYF. This rearrangement joins TRBV6-5 to TRBJ2-5; D may be TRBD1 or TRBD2 (6 bases each). The CDR3 has 16 amino acids. Trimming removed 2 bases at V and 0 bases at J, with 13 bases between. Germline V gives CDR1 MNHEY, CDR2 SVGAGI.

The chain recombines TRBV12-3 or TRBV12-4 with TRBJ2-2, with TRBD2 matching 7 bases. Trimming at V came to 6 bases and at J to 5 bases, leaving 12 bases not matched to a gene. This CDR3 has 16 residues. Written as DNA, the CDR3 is TGTGCCAGCAGCCTTGTACGGCGGGGAGGGACCGGGGAGCTGTTTTTT. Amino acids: CASSLVRRGGTGELFF.

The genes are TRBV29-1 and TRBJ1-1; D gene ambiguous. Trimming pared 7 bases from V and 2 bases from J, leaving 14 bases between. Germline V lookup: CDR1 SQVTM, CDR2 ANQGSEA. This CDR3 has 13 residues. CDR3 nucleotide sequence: TGCAGCGCCGGCTGGGATTTAAACACTGAAGCTTTCTTT. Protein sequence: CSAGWDLNTEAFF.